The 26 T cell receptor beta chains below all came from one sample that was sequenced in a study of blood T cell repertoires in COVID-19. The table came from immunoSEQ multiplex PCR; TCRdb's copy has only in-frame clones and leaves some out. The profile shows hundreds of thousands of clones, around 88% of them singletons. The sequencing sample was made of peripheral blood. All receptors derive from a woman between 50 and 59 years old with COVID-19, enrolled during active disease.

This clone has only one observation. This sequence joins TRBV19 and TRBJ2-7; no clear D. Trimming took off 6 bases at V and 7 bases at J, with 16 bases between the two ends. The V gene's germline CDR1 is LNHDA and CDR2 SQIVND (reference sequence). The CDR3 extends over 13 amino acids. CDR3 loop: CASSDRINGEQYF. The CDR3 DNA follows: TGTGCCAGTAGCGATAGGATTAACGGGGAGCAGTACTTC.

The chain links TRBV27 to TRBJ2-5, with a weak D call TRBD2 (5 bases). The CDR3 length is 15 residues. Germline assignment: CDR1 MNHEY and CDR2 SMNVEV (reference sequence). The germline V and J ends were trimmed by 2 bases and 3 bases, with 13 bases remaining between them. The CDR3 DNA sequence: TGTGCCAGCAGTTTAAGAGGTTGGGGAGAAGAGACCCAGTACTTC. Encoded protein: CASSLRGWGEETQYF.

The chain is built from TRBV27 and TRBJ2-5; possibly TRBD1 for D (6 bases). CDR1 and CDR2 from the germline V gene are MNHEY and SMNVEV (reference sequence). Trimming shortened V by 1 base and J by 5 bases, and 14 bases separated the two germline ends. This CDR3 has 15 amino acids. The DNA of the CDR3 is TGTGCCAGCAGTTTATGGGGCAGGGGTGGGGAGACCCAGTACTTC. Protein product: CASSLWGRGGETQYF.

This sequence joins TRBV9 and TRBJ1-5, with D possibly TRBD1 on 5 matching bases. The germline CDR1 and CDR2 sequences are SGDLS and YYNGEE. This CDR3 spans 17 amino acids. The V gene lost 0 bases and the J gene lost 0 bases, with 13 bases spanning the gap. CDR3 in DNA: TGTGCCAGCAGCGTAGGGGGCGGTATCTATAGCAATCAGCCCCAGCATTTT. Its translation: CASSVGGGIYSNQPQHF.

The V and J genes are TRBV3-1 (or the pseudogene TRBV3-2) and TRBJ2-2; TRBD2 is a possible D gene (5 bases). There are 16 residues in the CDR3. The germline V gene encodes CDR1 LGHDT and CDR2 YNNKEL (reference sequence). V gave up 3 bases and J gave up 3 bases, with 14 bases separating them. As DNA, the CDR3 is TGTGCCAGCAGCCATTACTGGAAGGGAGACACCGGGGAGCTGTTTTTT. It codes for CASSHYWKGDTGELFF.

This chain uses TRBV5-1 with TRBJ2-5; 9 nucleotides line up with TRBD1. Trimming cost V 3 bases and J 5 bases; bases outside gene matches: 8. CDR3 length: 15 residues. Germline CDR1 is SGHRS and CDR2 is YFSETQ. The CDR3 coding sequence is TGCGCCAGCAGCTACGGACAGGGGTCAGGGGAGACCCAGTACTTC. This gives the protein CASSYGQGSGETQYF.

This chain joins TRBV28 and TRBJ2-7, with D possibly matching TRBD1 (6 bases). Germline V gives CDR1 MDHEN, CDR2 SYDVKM. V lost 7 bases and J 4 bases, leaving 20 bases between the germline ends. This CDR3 contains 15 residues. The CDR3 sequence is CASTLGTKGGYEQYF. DNA of the CDR3: TGTGCCAGCACTTTGGGGACAAAAGGCGGGTACGAGCAGTACTTC. Variable domain in full (rest from reference TRBV28 and TRBJ2-7): DVKVTQSSRYLVKRTGEKVFLECVQDMDHENMFWYRQDPGLGLRLIYFSYDVKMKEKGDIPEGYSVSREKKERFSLILESASTNQTSMYLCASTLGTKGGYEQYFGPGTRLTVT.

This clone appeared a single time. The V and J genes are TRBV6-5 and TRBJ2-1; 8 nucleotides match TRBD2. V trimming: 0 bases; J trimming: 8 bases; junction bases outside the gene matches: 6. The CDR3 is made up of 15 amino acids. Germline loops: CDR1 MNHEY, CDR2 SVGAGI. The DNA of the CDR3 is TGTGCCAGCAGTTACTCGGCGGGGGGTAGGGATGAGCAGTTCTTC. It specifies CASSYSAGGRDEQFF.

This sequence joins TRBV7-8 and TRBJ1-2, with 7 nucleotides matching TRBD1. The ends lost 6 bases at V and 4 bases at J; junction bases unmatched: 8. The V gene's germline CDR1 is SGHVS and CDR2 FQNEAQ. The CDR3 sequence is 14 residues long. CDR3 sequence: CASSYLTGRYGYTF. In nucleotides, the CDR3 is TGTGCCAGCAGTTATCTGACAGGGCGCTATGGCTACACCTTC.

CDR3 DNA sequence: TGCGCCAGCAGCTTGCGGGGGACAGGGACCGTTTTGGGCACTGAAGCTTTCTTT. Its protein is CASSLRGTGTVLGTEAFF. V and J are TRBV5-1 and TRBJ1-1, with 9 bases matching TRBD1. Trimming took 1 base from V and 4 from J; bases not matched to a gene: 14. The CDR3 length is 18 residues. The V gene's germline CDR1 is SGHRS and CDR2 YFSETQ.

Concerning this clone itself: This CDR3 is also generated by other DNA sequences in the sample. The V call is TRBV2, the J call TRBJ1-3, with D tentatively TRBD1 (6 bases). The V gene lost 4 bases and the J gene lost 0 bases, with 10 bases spanning the gap. This CDR3 contains 15 residues. Germline lookup yields CDR1 SNHLY and CDR2 FYNNEI. The CDR3 nucleotides are TGTGCCAGCAGTGTGACAGGACCCTCTGGAAACACCATATATTTT. This encodes CASSVTGPSGNTIYF.

This clone was observed a single time. The chain uses TRBV24-1 and TRBJ2-4; tentative D call: TRBD1 (6 bases). V was pared by 5 bases and J by 8 bases, with 15 bases between. The CDR3 spans 14 residues. Germline values: CDR1 KGHDR, CDR2 SFDVKD. The CDR3: CATSASGDGDIQYF. CDR3 bases: TGTGCCACCAGTGCGTCAGGGGATGGGGACATTCAGTACTTC.

The chain joins TRBV6-5 to TRBJ1-5; a possible D gene is TRBD1 (5 bases). Germline V gene data show CDR1 as MNHEY and CDR2 as SVGAGI. V was clipped by 5 bases and J by 4 bases, with 9 bases between them. CDR3 length: 13 amino acids. The CDR3 loop reads CASSQGRNQPQHF. The CDR3 coding sequence is TGTGCCAGCAGTCAGGGAAGAAATCAGCCCCAGCATTTT.

This chain connects TRBV21-1 to TRBJ2-2; the tabulated D call, TRBD2, remains unverified against the DNA. TRBV21-1 counts as a pseudogene. This CDR3 spans 18 amino acids. The CDR3 DNA follows: TGTGCCAGCAGCGATTTTGGGTGTCGACGGGGTAACACCGGGGAGCTGTTTTTT. Translated: CASSDFGCRRGNTGELFF.

This chain uses TRBV4-1 with TRBJ2-1; 9 nucleotides agree with TRBD2. The germline V gene has CDR1 MGHRA and CDR2 YSYEKL. Losses at the gene ends were 9 bases for V and 6 bases for J; bases not matched to a gene: 3. The CDR3 spans 12 residues. CDR3 loop: CASGGGGNEQFF. The CDR3 DNA reads as TGCGCCAGTGGCGGGGGGGGCAATGAGCAGTTCTTC.

The chain combines TRBV28 with TRBJ2-4; D possibly corresponds to TRBD2 (6 bases). This CDR3 is built from 15 residues. The germline V and J ends were trimmed by 7 bases and 3 bases, with 16 bases remaining between them. Germline assignment: CDR1 MDHEN and CDR2 SYDVKM. The CDR3 protein is CASTLRARGKNIQYF. CDR3 DNA sequence: TGTGCCAGCACTCTCAGGGCGCGGGGCAAAAACATTCAGTACTTC.

The chain employs TRBV30 and TRBJ2-3; TRBD2 agrees at 13 bases. V lost 4 bases to trimming and J lost 6 bases; unmatched junction nucleotides: 13. The CDR3 is 17 amino acids. The germline gives CDR1 GTSNPN, CDR2 SVGIG (reference sequence). CDR3 protein: CAWMGLAGHRRSDTQYF. In DNA form, the CDR3 reads TGTGCCTGGATGGGACTAGCGGGGCACAGGCGGTCGGATACGCAGTATTTT. Filled out from reference TRBV30 and TRBJ2-3, the complete variable domain reads SQTIHQWPATLVQPVGSPLSLECTVEGTSNPNLYWYRQAAGRGLQLLFYSVGIGQISSEVPQNLSASRPQDRQFILSSKKLLLSDSGFYLCAWMGLAGHRRSDTQYFGPGTRLTVL.

The chain links TRBV28 to TRBJ1-4, with 7 bases matching TRBD1. CDR1 is MDHEN, CDR2 SYDVKM, per germline. The CDR3 loop spans 13 amino acids. V gave up 10 bases and J gave up 7 bases; unmatched junction bases: 9. The CDR3 DNA follows: TGTGCCACCCAGGACAGGTCCGTTGAAAAACTGTTTTTT. It is translated as CATQDRSVEKLFF. The full variable domain, in which reference TRBV28 and TRBJ1-4 provide the parts outside the CDR3, is DVKVTQSSRYLVKRTGEKVFLECVQDMDHENMFWYRQDPGLGLRLIYFSYDVKMKEKGDIPEGYSVSREKKERFSLILESASTNQTSMYLCATQDRSVEKLFFGSGTQLSVL.

The chain has TRBV5-4 and TRBJ2-2, with D unclear. The CDR3 sequence is 13 residues long. CDR1 is SGHNT and CDR2 is YYREEE in the germline V gene (reference sequence). V lost 2 bases to trimming and J lost 5 bases, with 7 bases between them. CDR3 residues: CASSFGRTGELFF. The CDR3 DNA reads TGTGCCAGCAGCTTTGGCAGAACCGGGGAGCTGTTTTTT.

CDR3 DNA: TGTGCCACCAGCAGAGATCCGGGAGAGGGAAACACCATATATTTT. Translation: CATSRDPGEGNTIYF. V is TRBV15 and J is TRBJ1-3; D is ambiguous. CDR1 and CDR2 (germline): LNHNV, YYDKDF (reference sequence). The CDR3 is 15 residues long. Trimming shortened V by 0 bases and J by 4 bases, and 10 bases separated the two germline ends.

This clone was seen once. CDR3 residues: CASSYEGGVTQYF. The CDR3 DNA reads as TGTGCCAGCAGTTACGAAGGGGGAGTGACCCAGTACTTC. This chain links TRBV6-5 with TRBJ2-5, with D possibly being TRBD1 (6 bases). The length of the CDR3 is 13 residues. The germline gives CDR1 MNHEY, CDR2 SVGAGI. The V and J ends lost 2 bases and 7 bases respectively, with 11 bases between them.

This clone was seen more than once but under ten times. The same CDR3 can be traced to other DNA sequences in this sample. This chain connects TRBV5-6 to TRBJ1-1, with 8 positions matching TRBD1. The germline CDR1 and CDR2 sequences are SGHDT and YYEEEE. The junction had 4 bases not matched to a gene; V was cut back by 4 bases and J by 11 bases. The CDR3 length is 11 residues. DNA of the CDR3: TGTGCCAGCAGCCTGACAGGGGAGGCTTTCTTT. Translated: CASSLTGEAFF.

The rearrangement joins TRBV28 to TRBJ1-1; TRBD1 is a possible D gene (6 bases). CDR1 and CDR2 (germline): MDHEN, SYDVKM. This CDR3 region has 18 residues. The ends were cut back, 7 bases at V and 3 bases at J, with 27 bases in the middle. The CDR3 here is CASTPAGASPLIDTEAFF. CDR3 in DNA: TGTGCCAGCACCCCAGCGGGGGCTTCCCCTTTAATTGACACTGAAGCTTTCTTT.

The chain has TRBV28 and TRBJ1-4; D possibly corresponds to TRBD1 (6 bases). This CDR3 region has 13 residues. V lost 3 bases and J lost 11, with 13 bases in between. The germline V gene encodes CDR1 MDHEN and CDR2 SYDVKM. The DNA for the CDR3 is TGTGCCAGCAGTTTTCAGATGGACAGCAAACTGTTTTTT. Translation: CASSFQMDSKLFF. The full variable domain, its missing parts supplied by reference TRBV28 and TRBJ1-4, is DVKVTQSSRYLVKRTGEKVFLECVQDMDHENMFWYRQDPGLGLRLIYFSYDVKMKEKGDIPEGYSVSREKKERFSLILESASTNQTSMYLCASSFQMDSKLFFGSGTQLSVL.

A word on this clone: The identical CDR3 is also encoded by other nucleotide sequences in the sample. The rearrangement joins TRBV6-5 to TRBJ1-3, with TRBD1 matching over 7 bases. Germline CDR1 and CDR2: MNHEY and SVGAGI. The CDR3 has 15 amino acids. V trimming: 6 bases; J trimming: 0 bases; junction bases outside the gene matches: 5. The CDR3 spells CASSSTGDSGNTIYF. CDR3 DNA: TGTGCCAGCAGCTCTACAGGGGACTCTGGAAACACCATATATTTT.

This sequence joins TRBV7-3 and TRBJ2-2; 7 nucleotides match TRBD2. The CDR3 totals 14 residues. V lost 5 bases and J lost 0; bases outside the gene matches: 0. CDR1 and CDR2 from the germline V gene are SGHTA and FQGTGA. CDR3 nucleotide sequence: TGTGCCAGCAGCCGGGGGGCGAACACCGGGGAGCTGTTTTTT. Residues: CASSRGANTGELFF.